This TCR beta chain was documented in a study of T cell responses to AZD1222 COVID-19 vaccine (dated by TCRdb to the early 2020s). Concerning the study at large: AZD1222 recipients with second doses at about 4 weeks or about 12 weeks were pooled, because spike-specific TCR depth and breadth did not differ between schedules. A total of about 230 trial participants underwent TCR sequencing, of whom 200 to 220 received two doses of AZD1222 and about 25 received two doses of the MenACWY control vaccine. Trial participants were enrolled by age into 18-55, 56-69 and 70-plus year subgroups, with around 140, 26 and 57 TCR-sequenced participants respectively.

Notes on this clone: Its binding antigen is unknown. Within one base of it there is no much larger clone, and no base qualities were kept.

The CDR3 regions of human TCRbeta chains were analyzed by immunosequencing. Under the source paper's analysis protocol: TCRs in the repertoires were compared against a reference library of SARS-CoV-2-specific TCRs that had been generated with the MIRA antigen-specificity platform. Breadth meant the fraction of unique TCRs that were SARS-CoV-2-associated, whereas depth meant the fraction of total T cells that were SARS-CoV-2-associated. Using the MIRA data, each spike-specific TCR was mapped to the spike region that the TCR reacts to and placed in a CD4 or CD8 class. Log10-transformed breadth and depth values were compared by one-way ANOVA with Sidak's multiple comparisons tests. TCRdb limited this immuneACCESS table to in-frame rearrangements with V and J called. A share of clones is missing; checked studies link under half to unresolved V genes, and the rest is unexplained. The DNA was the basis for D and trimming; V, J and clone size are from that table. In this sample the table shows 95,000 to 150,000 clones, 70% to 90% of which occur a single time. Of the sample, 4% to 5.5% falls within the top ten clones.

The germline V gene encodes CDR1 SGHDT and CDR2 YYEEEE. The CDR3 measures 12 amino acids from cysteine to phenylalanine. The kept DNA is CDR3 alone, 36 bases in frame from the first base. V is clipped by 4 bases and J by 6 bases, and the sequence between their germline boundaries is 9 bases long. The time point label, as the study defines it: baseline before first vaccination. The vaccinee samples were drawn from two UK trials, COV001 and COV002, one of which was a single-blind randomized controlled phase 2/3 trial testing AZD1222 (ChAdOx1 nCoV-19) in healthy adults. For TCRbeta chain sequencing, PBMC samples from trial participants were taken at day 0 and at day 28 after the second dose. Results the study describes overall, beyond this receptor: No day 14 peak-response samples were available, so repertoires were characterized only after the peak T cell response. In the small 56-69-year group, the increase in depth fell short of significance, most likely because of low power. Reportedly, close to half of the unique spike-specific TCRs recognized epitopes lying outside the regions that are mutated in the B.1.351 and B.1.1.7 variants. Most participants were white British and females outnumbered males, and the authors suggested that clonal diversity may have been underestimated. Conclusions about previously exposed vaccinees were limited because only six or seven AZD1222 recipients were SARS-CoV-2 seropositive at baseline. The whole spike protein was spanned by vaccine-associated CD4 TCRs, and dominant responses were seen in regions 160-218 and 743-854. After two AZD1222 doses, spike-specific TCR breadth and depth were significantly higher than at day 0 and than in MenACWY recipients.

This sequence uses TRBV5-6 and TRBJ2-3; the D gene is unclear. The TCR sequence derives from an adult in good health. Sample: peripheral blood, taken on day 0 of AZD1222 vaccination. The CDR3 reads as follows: CASSGRTDTQYF. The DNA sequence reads TGTGCCAGCAGCGGTCGGACGGATACGCAGTATTTT.